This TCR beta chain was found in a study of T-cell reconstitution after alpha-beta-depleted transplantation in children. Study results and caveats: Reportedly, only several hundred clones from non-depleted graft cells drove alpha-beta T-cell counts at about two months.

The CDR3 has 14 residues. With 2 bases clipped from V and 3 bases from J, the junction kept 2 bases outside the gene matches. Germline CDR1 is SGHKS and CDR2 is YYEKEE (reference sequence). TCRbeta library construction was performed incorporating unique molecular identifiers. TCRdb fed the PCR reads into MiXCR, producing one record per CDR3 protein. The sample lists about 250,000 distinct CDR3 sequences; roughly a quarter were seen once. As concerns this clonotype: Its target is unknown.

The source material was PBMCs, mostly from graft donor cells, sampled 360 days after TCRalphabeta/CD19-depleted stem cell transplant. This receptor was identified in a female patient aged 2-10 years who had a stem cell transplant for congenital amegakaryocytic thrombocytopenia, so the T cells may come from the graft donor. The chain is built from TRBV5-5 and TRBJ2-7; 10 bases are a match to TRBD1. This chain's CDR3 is CASSFGQGVYEQYF. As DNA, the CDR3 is TGTGCCAGCAGCTTCGGACAGGGGGTCTACGAGCAGTACTTC.